This passage covers 6 T cell receptor beta chains from one sample sequenced in a study of T cells expressing NK-cell markers (dated by TCRdb to the early 2020s). The library was built by means of 5' RACE. The sequencer was an Illumina HiSeq 2000. Following TCRdb reprocessing, every CDR3 protein sequence forms one entry, and DNA is not provided. This sample's records show a few hundred thousand distinct CDR3 sequences. The ten largest clones represent around 5.2% of the sample. The sample was blood T cells: a sorted CD56 or NKG2C T cell subset, CD4+ or CD8+ T cells, or bulk PBMC T cells (not recorded which). The receptors originated from a man aged 18-70 years in good health.

The chain links TRBV3-1 to TRBJ1-6. This CDR3 region has 12 residues. Germline loops: CDR1 LGHDT, CDR2 YNNKEL (reference sequence). This CDR3 reads CASSAVTGHSHF. Filled out from reference TRBV3-1 and TRBJ1-6, the complete variable domain reads DTAVSQTPKYLVTQMGNDKSIKCEQNLGHDTMYWYKQDSKKFLKIMFSYNNKELIINETVPNRFSPKSPDKAHLNLHINSLELGDSAVYFCASSAVTGHSHFGNGTRLTVT.

The chain couples TRBV5-5 to TRBJ1-2. In germline, CDR1 is SGHKS, CDR2 YYEKEE (reference sequence). The CDR3 has 15 residues. The CDR3 loop is CASSLVVVLGGGYTF.

V is TRBV5-1 and J is TRBJ2-2. Germline-derived CDR1 and CDR2 are SGHRS and YFSETQ. The CDR3 sequence is 14 residues long. CDR3 sequence: CASSAPTDTGELFF.

The chain uses TRBV2 and TRBJ2-5; TCRdb gives TRBD1 as the D gene, but with no DNA this cannot be confirmed. Germline V lookup: CDR1 SNHLY, CDR2 FYNNEI. The CDR3 covers 14 residues. Here the CDR3 reads CASMGQTVGGTQYF.

The rearrangement joins TRBV20-1 to TRBJ2-7. The CDR3 loop spans 13 amino acids. From germline, CDR1 is DFQATT and CDR2 SNEGSKA (reference sequence). The CDR3 is CSGWPSSSYEQYF.

The rearrangement joins TRBV11-2 to TRBJ2-3; TCRdb outputs TRBD1, but without DNA this stays unchecked. CDR3 size: 16 residues. From germline, CDR1 is SGHAT and CDR2 FQNNGV. CDR3 sequence reads: CASSLGRGIYTDTQYF.